This TCR beta chain is drawn from a study of a mutant IDH1 vaccine in newly diagnosed glioma. Whole-study context: Patients got radiotherapy, temozolomide, or both beforehand, and most got both. Visit V12 happened at week 35; visit V13 happened at week 47.

To note about this clone: As yet, its antigen is unknown.

Sequenced by immunoSEQ multiplex PCR; TCRdb stores in-frame clones only, minus some. The table records more than 35,000 clones, about 76% of them present only once. Trimming stripped 2 bases from V and 4 bases from J, with 14 bases between. Germline CDR1 is LNHDA and CDR2 is SQIVND (reference sequence). The CDR3 is 15 amino acids. Described time point: week 35, safety follow-up. Mutant IDH1 20-mer peptide, at 300 ug, made up each vaccine dose, with topical imiquimod. Eight vaccine doses were administered to patients at weeks 1, 3, 5, 7, 11, 15, 19 and 23. The chain couples TRBV19 to TRBJ1-2, with a tentative D call TRBD1 (5 bases). The sample was PBMCs, taken from a glioma patient whose treatment included an IDH1 peptide vaccine. This receptor was obtained from a woman in her forties with glioma. Some clones in this sample may be carry-over from other donors' samples. CDR3 in DNA: TGTGCCAGTAGTATAACCCGACAGTCTTCCTATGGCTACACCTTC. The encoded protein is CASSITRQSSYGYTF.